Detailed here is one T cell receptor beta chain. Trimming took 0 bases from V and 2 from J, leaving 7 bases between them. Germline-derived CDR1 and CDR2 are LNHDA and SQIVND (reference sequence). The CDR3 spans 14 residues. Method: immunoSEQ multiplex PCR; TCRdb's copy keeps in-frame clones and lacks some. This sample has roughly 260,000 clones; 75% to 90% occur once, and the top ten carry about 2%. This sample was taken from a study of blood T cell repertoires in COVID-19. The origin of this receptor is a woman aged 50 to 60 who had recovered from COVID-19. V gene TRBV19 combines with J gene TRBJ1-2; D is undetermined. The sequenced material came from peripheral blood. Here the CDR3 reads CASSIEGGNYGYTF. CDR3 in DNA: TGTGCCAGTAGTATAGAAGGCGGCAACTATGGCTACACCTTC.